Below, 5 T cell receptor beta chains from the same sample are listed, as sequenced in a study of cytomegalovirus exposure and HLA in healthy donors. PCR employed 60 Vbeta and 13 Jbeta primers. The table came from immunoSEQ multiplex PCR; TCRdb's copy has only in-frame clones and leaves some out. Of 120,000 to 150,000 clones listed, roughly 80% are singletons. Sequenced: PBMCs. The source of these receptors is a woman in her twenties or thirties in good health and CMV-seronegative.

In its sample, this clone was seen once. V gene TRBV21-1 combines with J gene TRBJ2-7; the D call of TRBD1 is as the table states it, not checked on the DNA. TRBV21-1 is listed as a pseudogene. The CDR3 covers 16 residues. CDR3 sequence: CASSKGRTGSPYEQYF. The CDR3, as DNA: TGTGCCAGCAGCAAAGGTAGGACAGGGAGCCCCTACGAGCAGTACTTC.

The chain employs TRBV7-9 and TRBJ2-1; 8 bases align to TRBD2. V trimming: 5 bases; J trimming: 9 bases; junction bases outside the gene matches: 9. Looked up from germline, CDR1 is SEHNR and CDR2 is FQNEAQ (reference sequence). This CDR3 spans 14 amino acids. The CDR3 DNA reads as TGTGCCAGCAGCCCACGGGAGGGTCCCCCTGAGCAGTTCTTC. Translation gives CASSPREGPPEQFF. The variable domain in full, completed from reference TRBV7-9 and TRBJ2-1, reads DTGVSQNPRHKITKRGQNVTFRCDPISEHNRLYWYRQTLGQGPEFLTYFQNEAQLEKSRLLSDRFSAERPKGSFSTLEIQRTEQGDSAMYLCASSPREGPPEQFFGPGTRLTVL.

This clone was detected only a few times. The chain uses TRBV4-1 and TRBJ2-7, with 12 bases matching TRBD1. The J segment lost 7 bases and the V segment lost 4 bases, leaving 14 bases of the junction unmatched. This CDR3 has 17 residues. Germline values: CDR1 MGHRA, CDR2 YSYEKL. The CDR3 sequence: CASSLRTPGQGAGEQYF. CDR3 bases: TGCGCCAGCAGCCTACGGACACCGGGACAGGGGGCGGGTGAGCAGTACTTC.

This chain uses TRBV11-2 with TRBJ1-5; D is unclear. Germline V lookup: CDR1 SGHAT, CDR2 FQNNGV. Trimming left V 0 bases short and J 4 bases short, with 4 bases between. The CDR3 runs to 13 residues. CDR3 bases: TGTGCCAGCAGCTTAGAGAGAAATCAGCCCCAGCATTTT. Protein sequence: CASSLERNQPQHF.

Concerning this clone: At one of its ends the junction is not consistent with the germline gene, which may arise from a read error. The rearrangement links TRBV29-1 to TRBJ2-1; 10 bases are a match to TRBD1. The CDR3 is made up of 12 amino acids. Germline assignment: CDR1 SQVTM and CDR2 ANQGSEA. This chain's CDR3 is CSVQIPGQGTLF. As DNA, the CDR3 is TGCAGCGTCCAAATCCCGGGACAGGGGACCCTCTTC.